This entry lists 9 T cell receptor beta chains sequenced from one sample in a study of blood T cells in healthy people across ages (dated by TCRdb to the mid-2010s). The library relied on 5' RACE. A second PCR of roughly 6 to 12 cycles was run with a J-beta primer mix and a sample-barcoded 5' primer. TCRdb applied fastp at Q25 and MiXCR to the public reads, then kept only in-frame beta chains. Each entry is one CDR3 protein sequence, shown with its most common DNA and genes. Present in this sample are around 1,800,000 distinct CDR3 sequences, roughly two fifths of which were seen just once. 23% of the sample rests with the top ten. Specimen: blood. Receptors were obtained from a human donor in good health.

This rearrangement joins TRBV7-2 to TRBJ2-7; the D is unclear. Trimming stripped 1 base from V and 0 bases from J, with 10 bases between. The length of the CDR3 is 15 residues. Germline V gene data show CDR1 as SGHTA and CDR2 as FQGNSA. CDR3 residues: CASSLDGQPSYEQYF. In nucleotides, the CDR3 is TGTGCCAGCAGCTTAGATGGTCAACCCTCCTACGAGCAGTACTTC.

The chain combines TRBV5-6 with TRBJ1-2; D gene ambiguous. The CDR3 is made up of 15 amino acids. Between the trimmed V and J ends, which lost 0 bases and 7 bases, there was a span of 16 bases. Looked up from germline, CDR1 is SGHDT and CDR2 is YYEEEE. The chain's CDR3 is CASSLVTTPGIGYTF. CDR3 bases: TGTGCCAGCAGCTTGGTGACCACGCCTGGGATTGGCTACACCTTC.

This clonotype appeared a few times. The gene calls are TRBV12-3 or TRBV12-4 and TRBJ2-1; 7 bases match TRBD1. After removal of 6 bases from V and 4 bases from J, the junction contained 6 bases not matched to a gene. The CDR3 extends over 14 amino acids. The CDR3 reads CASSWTGRYNEQFF. Here the CDR3 DNA reads TGTGCCAGCAGCTGGACAGGACGGTACAATGAGCAGTTCTTC.

This chain joins TRBV7-2 and TRBJ2-5; TRBD2 aligns across 10 bases. Trimming took 5 bases from V and 1 from J; bases not matched to a gene: 7. The CDR3 covers 16 residues. The V gene's germline CDR1 is SGHTA and CDR2 FQGNSA. Written as DNA, the CDR3 is TGTGCCAGCAGCCTTGTTGGGACTAGCGCCCAAGAGACCCAGTACTTC. Encoded protein: CASSLVGTSAQETQYF.

The rearrangement joins TRBV20-1 to TRBJ1-1, with TRBD1 as a possible D gene (6 bases). CDR3 length: 12 amino acids. Germline assignment: CDR1 DFQATT and CDR2 SNEGSKA (reference sequence). The V end was cut by 4 bases, the J end by 6 bases, with 12 bases between. The CDR3 is CSAKPGVPEAFF. The DNA for the CDR3 is TGCAGTGCTAAACCAGGGGTACCTGAAGCTTTCTTT.

The rearrangement joins TRBV29-1 to TRBJ1-1; TRBD1 aligns across 10 bases. The V segment lost 5 bases and the J segment 4 bases; nucleotides outside the gene matches: 10. Looked up from germline, CDR1 is SQVTM and CDR2 is ANQGSEA. The CDR3 length is 15 residues. The CDR3 spells CSVPTGTGVVTEAFF. The CDR3, as DNA: TGCAGCGTTCCGACCGGGACAGGGGTTGTCACTGAAGCTTTCTTT.

Concerning this clonotype itself: A much larger clone lies a single base off, so this may be a read error. The rearrangement joins TRBV7-8 to TRBJ2-4; D gene unclear. Near its end, the DNA agrees better with TRBJ2-7, so the J call may be wrong. Germline loops: CDR1 SGHVS, CDR2 FQNEAQ. This CDR3 is built from 11 residues. Written as DNA, the CDR3 is TGTGTCAGCAGCCCCCGCGGCGAGCAGTACTTC. Residues: CVSSPRGEQYF.

In this sample, this clonotype turned up a few times. This chain links TRBV7-2 with TRBJ1-1; tentative D call: TRBD1 (6 bases). This CDR3 contains 14 residues. Germline CDR1 is SGHTA and CDR2 is FQGNSA. V shed 6 bases and J shed 1 base, with 12 bases lying between them. In nucleotides, the CDR3 is TGTGCCAGCAGGCGGACAGTCCAGAACACTGAAGCTTTCTTT. Its protein is CASRRTVQNTEAFF.

The chain employs TRBV5-1 and TRBJ2-5, with TRBD1 matching 9 bases. From germline, CDR1 is SGHRS and CDR2 YFSETQ. The CDR3 loop spans 16 amino acids. V was pared by 3 bases and J by 2 bases, with 8 bases of the junction left unmatched. The CDR3 reads CASSSSGQGFQETQYF. Here the CDR3 DNA reads TGCGCCAGCAGCTCATCGGGACAGGGTTTTCAAGAGACCCAGTACTTC.